This TCR beta chain comes out of a study of blood T cells in healthy people across ages. Total RNA was isolated from each sample in quantities of at least 5 micrograms. Combining a sample-barcoded 5' primer with a J-beta primer mix, a second PCR ran for roughly 7 to 11 cycles. Each cDNA molecule received a tag from a template-switch adaptor that had 12 random nucleotides. TCRdb re-called the 5' RACE reads with MiXCR, one entry per CDR3 protein. The data hold about 690,000 distinct CDR3 sequences, with about 43% observed a single time. Study findings and constraints: PBMC samples, being unsorted, prevented any conclusive comparison of naive and antigen-experienced cells. Measured against age, TCR beta diversity per million T cells decreased in a roughly linear manner.

This CDR3 has 19 amino acids. The germline V gene encodes CDR1 SGHNT and CDR2 YENEEA. V was pared by 3 bases and J by 0 bases, with 6 bases of the junction left unmatched. Remarks on this clonotype: Its cognate antigen is unknown.

The sequence was obtained from a man older than 75 in good health. Sequencing was carried out using blood. The rearrangement uses TRBV11-3 and TRBJ2-1; 15 nucleotides match TRBD2. The CDR3 sequence: CASSLGGLAGGYSYNEQFF. CDR3 DNA sequence: TGTGCCAGCAGCTTGGGGGGACTAGCGGGAGGTTACTCCTACAATGAGCAGTTCTTC.